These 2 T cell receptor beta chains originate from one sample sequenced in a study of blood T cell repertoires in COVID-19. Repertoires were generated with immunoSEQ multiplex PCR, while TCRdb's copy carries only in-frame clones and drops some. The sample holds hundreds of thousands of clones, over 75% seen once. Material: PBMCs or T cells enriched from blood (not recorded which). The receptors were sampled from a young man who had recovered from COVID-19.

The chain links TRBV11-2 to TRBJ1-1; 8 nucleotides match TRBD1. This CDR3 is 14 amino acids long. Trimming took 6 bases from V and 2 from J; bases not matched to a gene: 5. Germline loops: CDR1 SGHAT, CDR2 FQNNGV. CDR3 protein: CASSMDRVNTEAFF. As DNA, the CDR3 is TGTGCCAGCAGTATGGACAGGGTAAACACTGAAGCTTTCTTT.

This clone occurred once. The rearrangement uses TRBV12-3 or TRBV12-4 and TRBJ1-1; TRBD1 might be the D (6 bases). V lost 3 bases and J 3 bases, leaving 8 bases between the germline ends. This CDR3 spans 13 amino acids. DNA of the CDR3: TGTGCCAGCAGTTTGGGGGGGCACACTGAAGCTTTCTTT. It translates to CASSLGGHTEAFF.